This is a list of T cell receptor beta chains from one sample in a study of T cell repertoires in cytomegalovirus infection. TCRdb analysed the reads with MiXCR anew, one entry per CDR3 protein. This table has around 900,000 distinct CDR3 sequences, 31% appearing once. No antigens are known for them. The input for sequencing was cultured CD8+ T cells from PBMCs, taken from culture after CMV antigen stimulation. These receptors came from a human donor in good health (CMV status not recorded). Some clones in this sample may be carry-over from other donors' samples. The CDR3 runs from the conserved cysteine through the conserved F or W. A D gene is named only where the DNA matches it firmly. The size of a clone is reported for some rows only, either as once, few or many, or as a class for expanded clones.

TRBV2	15	.	once	TRBJ2-3	CASNESAGGTDTQYF	TGTGCCAGCAATGAATCAGCGGGCGGGACAGATACGCAGTATTTT
TRBV6-5	13	.	few	TRBJ2-1	CASSYGARGGQFF	TGTGCCAGCAGTTACGGGGCACGGGGTGGGCAGTTCTTC
TRBV14	16	.	.	TRBJ2-2	CASSQDPGNSAGELFF	TGTGCCAGCAGCCAAGACCCAGGGAATAGCGCCGGGGAGCTGTTTTTT
TRBV12-3/TRBV12-4	16	TRBD1	few	TRBJ1-4	CASSFHDRARDEKLFF	TGTGCCAGCAGTTTCCACGACAGGGCCCGGGATGAAAAACTGTTTTTT
TRBV7-8	14	.	many	TRBJ1-1	CASSLEGWGTEAFF	TGTGCCAGCAGCTTAGAGGGGTGGGGGACTGAAGCTTTCTTT
TRBV6-2/TRBV6-3	12	.	.	TRBJ2-2	CASNLGSGELFF	TGTGCCAGCAACCTGGGATCCGGGGAGCTGTTTTTT
TRBV4-2	15	TRBD1	.	TRBJ2-7	CASSQDGTGPYEQYF	TGTGCCAGCAGCCAAGATGGGACAGGGCCGTACGAGCAGTACTTC
TRBV12-3/TRBV12-4	14	.	many	TRBJ1-1	CASSPTGRNTEAFF	TGTGCCAGCAGTCCTACAGGTAGGAACACTGAAGCTTTCTTT
TRBV7-6	15	.	once	TRBJ2-1	CASSLDRADYNEQFF	TGTGCCAGCAGCTTAGACAGGGCGGATTACAATGAGCAGTTCTTC
TRBV12-3/TRBV12-4	14	.	many	TRBJ1-1	CASSSSTGFTEAFF	.
TRBV9	18	.	.	TRBJ2-2	CASSVESFQRANTGELFF	TGTGCCAGCAGCGTAGAATCGTTTCAGCGAGCGAACACCGGGGAGCTGTTTTTT
TRBV19	16	.	few	TRBJ1-1	CASSLGLEMGYTEAFF	TGTGCCAGTAGTTTGGGTCTAGAAATGGGCTACACTGAAGCTTTCTTT
TRBV7-7	19	TRBD1	many	TRBJ2-3	CASSLRTRDRDSSTDTQYF	TGTGCTAGCAGCTTACGGACCCGGGACAGGGATTCAAGCACAGATACGCAGTATTTT
TRBV7-2	17	.	few	TRBJ1-6	CASSLGGLSSYNSPLHF	TGTGCCAGCAGCCTCGGAGGGCTTAGCTCCTATAATTCACCCCTCCACTTT
TRBV27	14	TRBD2	few	TRBJ2-5	CASMASGGQETQYF	TGTGCCAGCATGGCTAGCGGGGGTCAAGAGACCCAGTACTTC
TRBV15	14	TRBD1	.	TRBJ1-6	CATSSRQGASPLHF	TGTGCCACCAGCAGTAGACAGGGCGCTTCACCCCTCCACTTT
TRBV19	13	TRBD1	.	TRBJ2-3	CVIRDRLTDTQYF	TGTGTCATCCGGGACAGACTTACAGATACGCAGTATTTT
TRBV12-3/TRBV12-4	14	.	few	TRBJ1-3	CASSSQGLGNTIYF	TGTGCCAGCAGTTCCCAGGGGCTCGGAAACACCATATATTTT